This entry is about one T cell receptor (beta chain). The data were produced by immunoSEQ multiplex PCR, yet TCRdb's version contains in-frame clones alone and is incomplete. The sample yields approximately 400,000 clones, more than 85% seen once. The data were obtained in a study of shared T cell receptors in the human thymus. The CDR3 covers 16 residues. Germline V CDR1 and CDR2: MNHEY, SMNVEV (reference sequence). Trimming left V 6 bases short and J 2 bases short, with 17 bases between. This TCR derives from a human donor. Sequencing input: thymocytes. The chain links TRBV27 to TRBJ1-3; maybe TRBD1 (5 bases). The CDR3 DNA follows: TGTGCCAGCAGACCCAGGGCGAGGGTGGCTGGAAACACCATATATTTT. Translating gives CASRPRARVAGNTIYF.